The 26 T cell receptor beta chains presented below share a single source sample, sequenced in a study of blood T cell repertoires in COVID-19 (dated by TCRdb to the early 2020s). Libraries were prepared through the immunoSEQ multiplex PCR assay. The source is immuneACCESS, and TCRdb retained only in-frame sequences with V and J called. Part of the clones is not carried over; for the studies checked, unresolved V genes explain less than half of this, and the remainder is unexplained. This sample lists 95,000 to 150,000 clones; approximately 90% were detected once. The top ten constitute around 2% of the sample. The sample consisted of peripheral blood. These TCRs come from a man aged 50 or older with COVID-19, enrolled during active disease.

The chain links TRBV4-1 to TRBJ2-7, with 10 bases that match TRBD1. V lost 4 bases and J lost 1; bases outside the gene matches: 10. Germline V gene lookup returns CDR1 MGHRA and CDR2 YSYEKL. The CDR3 runs 17 residues. This CDR3 reads CASSPALPGQGSYEQYF. CDR3 DNA: TGCGCCAGCAGCCCAGCTTTGCCGGGACAGGGGTCCTACGAGCAGTACTTC.

This chain connects TRBV9 to TRBJ2-3; D gene uncertain. V dropped 0 bases and J dropped 4 bases, with 12 bases sitting between them. The CDR3 has 15 residues. CDR1 and CDR2 (germline): SGDLS, YYNGEE. CDR3 DNA: TGTGCCAGCAGCGTAGGGCCTTTAGCTTCAGATACGCAGTATTTT. It specifies CASSVGPLASDTQYF.

The CDR3 nucleotides read TGTGCCACCGCGCGCGGGACTAGCAGCACAGATACGCAGTATTTT. Protein sequence: CATARGTSSTDTQYF. This sequence joins TRBV15 and TRBJ2-3, with 9 bases identical to TRBD2. This CDR3 is 15 amino acids long. The junction had 6 bases not matched to a gene; V was cut back by 8 bases and J by 0 bases. Germline V gene sequence: CDR1 LNHNV, CDR2 YYDKDF (reference sequence).

The chain employs TRBV28 and TRBJ1-3; D not certain. CDR1 and CDR2 from the germline V gene are MDHEN and SYDVKM. Between the trimmed V and J ends, which lost 3 bases and 2 bases, there was a span of 14 bases. The CDR3 has 16 residues. CDR3 in DNA: TGTGCCAGCAGTTTTGGTGGCAGTCCCCCTGGAAACACCATATATTTT. Translation: CASSFGGSPPGNTIYF.

This clone was recorded only once. The V gene is TRBV14, the J gene TRBJ1-1; unclear D gene. V was shortened by 1 base and J by 4 bases, with 7 bases between the two germline ends. Germline loops: CDR1 SGHDN, CDR2 FVKESK. This CDR3 has 13 amino acids. This CDR3 is CASSQGSGTEAFF. CDR3 nucleotide sequence: TGTGCCAGCAGCCAAGGATCCGGCACTGAAGCTTTCTTT.

V usage is TRBV30 and J usage is TRBJ1-2; tentative D call: TRBD1 (5 bases). The length of the CDR3 is 16 residues. CDR1 is GTSNPN, CDR2 SVGIG, per germline (reference sequence). Deletions cut 3 bases from V and 0 bases from J, with 17 bases between. DNA for the CDR3: TGTGCCTGGAGGCTGGAGGAGGGGAGACCTAACTATGGCTACACCTTC. This codes for CAWRLEEGRPNYGYTF.

This chain joins TRBV6-4 and TRBJ2-7; the match to TRBD1 covers 9 bases. Germline V lookup: CDR1 MRHNA, CDR2 SNTAGT. The CDR3 loop spans 16 amino acids. Trimming removed 2 bases from V and 6 bases from J; junction bases left unmatched: 11. CDR3 nucleotides: TGTGCCAGCAGTGACCCGTGGGACAGGGAAATCTGCGAGCAGTACTTC. Amino acids: CASSDPWDREICEQYF.

This clone was seen once. This chain connects TRBV5-1 to TRBJ2-5; 7 bases line up with TRBD1. The junction had 1 base not matched to a gene; V was cut back by 0 bases and J by 5 bases. The CDR3 runs 13 residues. Germline CDR1 is SGHRS and CDR2 is YFSETQ. The CDR3 is CASSLARGETQYF. The CDR3 DNA reads TGCGCCAGCAGCTTGGCCAGGGGGGAGACCCAGTACTTC.

The gene calls are TRBV28 and TRBJ1-5, with 7 bases aligning to TRBD1. Germline CDR1 MDHEN, CDR2 SYDVKM. The V segment lost 4 bases and the J segment 5 bases; nucleotides outside the gene matches: 5. CDR3 length: 14 residues. CDR3 protein: CASSSITGDQPQHF. The CDR3 DNA reads as TGTGCCAGCAGTTCTATTACAGGGGATCAGCCCCAGCATTTT.

V is TRBV4-2 and J is TRBJ2-7; 14 nucleotides align to TRBD2. This CDR3 contains 16 residues. The germline gives CDR1 LGHNA, CDR2 YNFKEQ. With V trimmed by 4 bases and J by 4 bases, 6 bases remained unmatched. CDR3 loop: CASSRGTSGSVYEQYF. The CDR3 bases are TGTGCCAGCAGCCGCGGGACTAGCGGGAGTGTGTACGAGCAGTACTTC.

This chain links TRBV15 with TRBJ2-3; 9 positions match TRBD2. The CDR3 length is 17 residues. Germline V gene lookup returns CDR1 LNHNV and CDR2 YYDKDF (reference sequence). Trimming at V came to 1 base and at J to 2 bases, leaving 7 bases not matched to a gene. The CDR3 protein is CATSRGMVAGVTDTQYF. CDR3 nucleotides: TGTGCCACCAGCAGAGGAATGGTAGCGGGAGTCACAGATACGCAGTATTTT.

The chain recombines TRBV19 with TRBJ1-3; D is unresolved. The CDR3 is 13 amino acids. V was clipped by 7 bases and J by 5 bases, with 12 bases between them. Germline lookup yields CDR1 LNHDA and CDR2 SQIVND (reference sequence). The CDR3 coding sequence is TGTGCCAGTACCCGAGGCGGCCGAAACACCATATATTTT. Translated: CASTRGGRNTIYF.

The chain links TRBV19 to TRBJ2-1; 14 nucleotides line up with TRBD2. CDR3 length: 18 residues. The V gene's germline CDR1 is LNHDA and CDR2 SQIVND (reference sequence). The J segment lost 2 bases and the V segment lost 5 bases, leaving 8 bases of the junction unmatched. CDR3 in DNA: TGTGCCAGTAGTCCGGGACTAGCGGGAGTTGAGGCCTACAATGAGCAGTTCTTC. This codes for CASSPGLAGVEAYNEQFF.

The rearrangement uses TRBV6-5 and TRBJ2-7; TRBD2 aligns across 7 bases. V dropped 2 bases and J dropped 3; count of bases not matched to a gene: 7. There are 15 residues in the CDR3. Per germline, CDR1 MNHEY and CDR2 SVGAGI. CDR3 coding DNA: TGTGCCAGCAGTTACCGAGCGGGAACGAGCTACGAGCAGTACGTC. It translates to CASSYRAGTSYEQYV.

J is TRBJ2-2 and V is TRBV6-5; possible D gene TRBD2, 6 bases. This CDR3 is built from 13 residues. Trimming took off 7 bases at V and 4 bases at J, with 10 bases between the two ends. Germline values: CDR1 MNHEY, CDR2 SVGAGI. The CDR3 loop is CASNLGGTGELFF. The CDR3 DNA follows: TGTGCCAGCAACCTGGGGGGCACCGGGGAGCTGTTTTTT.

The chain couples TRBV2 to TRBJ1-6; 12 bases agree with TRBD1. The CDR3 totals 15 residues. V was pared by 8 bases and J by 10 bases, with 9 bases of the junction left unmatched. Germline loops: CDR1 SNHLY, CDR2 FYNNEI. The CDR3 nucleotides are TGTGCCAGCCGCGGGACAGGGGGCTGGGGGTCACCCCTCCACTTT. Amino acids: CASRGTGGWGSPLHF. The full variable domain, in which reference TRBV2 and TRBJ1-6 provide the parts outside the CDR3, is EPEVTQTPSHQVTQMGQEVILRCVPISNHLYFYWYRQILGQKVEFLVSFYNNEISEKSEIFDDQFSVERPDGSNFTLKIRSTKLEDSAMYFCASRGTGGWGSPLHFGNGTRLTVT.

The chain recombines TRBV5-1 with TRBJ2-3; D gene uncertain. Germline-derived CDR1 and CDR2 are SGHRS and YFSETQ. CDR3 size: 14 residues. The V end was cut by 0 bases, the J end by 4 bases, with 9 bases between. The CDR3 DNA sequence: TGCGCCAGCAGCTTGGGAGGATTTCCAGATACGCAGTATTTT. Its protein product is CASSLGGFPDTQYF.

The chain uses TRBV7-9 and TRBJ1-1; TRBD1 aligns across 7 bases. Trimming at V came to 1 base and at J to 1 base, leaving 3 bases not matched to a gene. The CDR3 has 15 amino acids. Germline CDR1 and CDR2: SEHNR and FQNEAQ (reference sequence). CDR3 nucleotide sequence: TGTGCCAGCAGCTTAGGGTCAGGGGGGAACACTGAAGCTTTCTTT. Amino acids: CASSLGSGGNTEAFF.

The chain couples TRBV6-5 to TRBJ2-3; the match to TRBD1 covers 9 bases. The CDR3 sequence is 13 residues long. Trimming cost V 6 bases and J 5 bases; bases outside gene matches: 3. Germline V CDR1 and CDR2: MNHEY, SVGAGI. The CDR3 nucleotides read TGTGCCAGCAGATGGACAGGGGAAGATACGCAGTATTTT. Translated, it gives CASRWTGEDTQYF.

The rearrangement uses TRBV7-2 and TRBJ1-1; 9 positions agree with TRBD1. This CDR3 is built from 15 residues. The V gene's germline CDR1 is SGHTA and CDR2 FQGNSA. Trimming cost V 6 bases and J 5 bases; bases outside gene matches: 10. In nucleotides, the CDR3 is TGTGCCAGCAGTTTGGGGGACAGGGCGGGTACTGAAGCTTTCTTT. This sequence encodes CASSLGDRAGTEAFF.

In this sample, this clone turned up a few times. The chain employs TRBV30 and TRBJ1-5; D is unresolved. V lost 0 bases, J lost 4 bases, and 7 bases lay in between. There are 13 residues in the CDR3. Germline V gives CDR1 GTSNPN, CDR2 SVGIG (reference sequence). CDR3 DNA sequence: TGTGCCTGGAGTGTACGGGATAATCAGCCCCAGCATTTT. Protein: CAWSVRDNQPQHF.

This clone was recorded only once. The V and J genes are TRBV27 and TRBJ2-3, with TRBD2 as a possible D gene (6 bases). Per the germline V gene, CDR1 is MNHEY and CDR2 is SMNVEV (reference sequence). The CDR3 length is 14 residues. V was trimmed by 6 bases and J by 8 bases, leaving 18 bases between them. CDR3: CASSRGTLLSTQYF. CDR3 nucleotide sequence: TGTGCCAGCAGCCGGGGGACCCTGTTGAGTACGCAGTATTTT.

This chain uses TRBV6-5 with TRBJ1-3; the D is unclear. Germline CDR1 and CDR2: MNHEY and SVGAGI. V was shortened by 2 bases and J by 2 bases, with 13 bases between the two germline ends. The CDR3 contains 16 residues. DNA for the CDR3: TGTGCCAGCAGTTACAGCCTTTATGAAGCTGGAAACACCATATATTTT. Amino acid sequence: CASSYSLYEAGNTIYF.

The chain couples TRBV5-6 to TRBJ1-2; TRBD1 matches at 7 bases. Germline lookup yields CDR1 SGHDT and CDR2 YYEEEE. The CDR3 totals 13 residues. V gave up 1 base and J gave up 7 bases; unmatched junction bases: 4. The CDR3 region is CASSLSQGGGYTF. CDR3 nucleotide sequence: TGTGCCAGCAGCTTGTCGCAGGGGGGTGGCTACACCTTC.

The J gene is TRBJ2-2, the V gene TRBV11-3; D remains ambiguous. Germline V gives CDR1 SGHNT, CDR2 YENEEA. The CDR3 consists of 16 residues. Trimming took 2 bases from V and 5 from J, leaving 15 bases between them. In DNA, the CDR3 is TGTGCCAGCAGCTTACCTCCCACCGTAGAAACCGGGGAGCTGTTTTTT. Translated: CASSLPPTVETGELFF.

The chain employs TRBV6-5 and TRBJ2-7; TRBD1 aligns across 9 bases. With 5 bases clipped from V and 7 bases from J, the junction kept 9 bases outside the gene matches. CDR3 size: 14 residues. Germline loops: CDR1 MNHEY, CDR2 SVGAGI. As DNA, the CDR3 is TGTGCCAGCAGTCCAACAGGGGGCTTAGATGAGCAGTACTTC. Its translation: CASSPTGGLDEQYF.